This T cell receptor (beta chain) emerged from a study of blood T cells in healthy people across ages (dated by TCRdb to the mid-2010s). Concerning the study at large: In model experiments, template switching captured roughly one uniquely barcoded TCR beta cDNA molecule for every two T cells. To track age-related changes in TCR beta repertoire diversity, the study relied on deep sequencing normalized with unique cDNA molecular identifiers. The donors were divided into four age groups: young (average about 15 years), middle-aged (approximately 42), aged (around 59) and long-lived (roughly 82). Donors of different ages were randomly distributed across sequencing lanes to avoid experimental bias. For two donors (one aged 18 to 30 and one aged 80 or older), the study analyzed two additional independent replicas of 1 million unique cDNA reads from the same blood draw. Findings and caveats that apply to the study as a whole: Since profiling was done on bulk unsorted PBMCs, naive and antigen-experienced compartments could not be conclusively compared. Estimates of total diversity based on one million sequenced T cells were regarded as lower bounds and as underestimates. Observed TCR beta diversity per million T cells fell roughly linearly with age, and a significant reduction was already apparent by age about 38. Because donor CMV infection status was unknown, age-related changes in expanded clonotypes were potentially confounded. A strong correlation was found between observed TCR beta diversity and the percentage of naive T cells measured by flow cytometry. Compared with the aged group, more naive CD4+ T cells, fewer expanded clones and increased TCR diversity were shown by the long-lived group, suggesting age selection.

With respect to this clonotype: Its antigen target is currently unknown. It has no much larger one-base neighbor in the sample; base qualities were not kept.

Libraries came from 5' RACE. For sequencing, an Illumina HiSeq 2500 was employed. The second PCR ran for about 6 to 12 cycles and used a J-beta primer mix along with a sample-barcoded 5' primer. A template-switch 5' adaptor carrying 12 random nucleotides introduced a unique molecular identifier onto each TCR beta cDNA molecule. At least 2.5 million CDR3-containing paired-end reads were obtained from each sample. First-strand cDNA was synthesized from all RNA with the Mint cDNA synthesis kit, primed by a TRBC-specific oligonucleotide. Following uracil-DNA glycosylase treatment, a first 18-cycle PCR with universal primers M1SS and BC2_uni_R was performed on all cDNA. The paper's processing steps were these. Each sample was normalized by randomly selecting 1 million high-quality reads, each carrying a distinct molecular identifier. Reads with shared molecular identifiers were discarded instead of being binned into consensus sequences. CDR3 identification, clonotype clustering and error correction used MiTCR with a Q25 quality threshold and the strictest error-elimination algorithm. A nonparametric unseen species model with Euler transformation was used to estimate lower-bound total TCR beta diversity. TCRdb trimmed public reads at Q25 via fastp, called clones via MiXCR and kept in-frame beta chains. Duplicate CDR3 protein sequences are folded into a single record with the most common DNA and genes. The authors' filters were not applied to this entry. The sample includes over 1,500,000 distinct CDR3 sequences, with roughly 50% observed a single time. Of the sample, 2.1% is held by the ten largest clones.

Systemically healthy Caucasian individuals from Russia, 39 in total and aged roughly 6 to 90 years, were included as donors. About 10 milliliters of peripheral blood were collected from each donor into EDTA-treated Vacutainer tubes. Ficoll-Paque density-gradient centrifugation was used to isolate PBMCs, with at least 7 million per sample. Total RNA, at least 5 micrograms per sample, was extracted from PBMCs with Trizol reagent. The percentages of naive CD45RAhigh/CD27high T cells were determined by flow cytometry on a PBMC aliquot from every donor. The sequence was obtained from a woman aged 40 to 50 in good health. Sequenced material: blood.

The nucleotide sequence is given as TGTGCCACCAGTGATCCGGGACAGGCCTCTACCGCGCCCCAGCATTTT. Translated, this gives CATSDPGQASTAPQHF. Recombination linked TRBV24-1 to TRBJ1-5; 8 middle bases align to TRBD1. From a lookup of the germline V gene, CDR1 and CDR2 are KGHDR and SFDVKD. The CDR3 has 16 amino acids, counting the end cysteine and phenylalanine. Only CDR3 DNA remains: 48 bases, in frame from the first base. V lost 3 bases and J lost 9 bases, and the count of bases not matched to a germline gene is 12.